Sequencing of this T cell receptor beta chain was carried out in a study of T cell responses to AZD1222 COVID-19 vaccine. General study findings and limits: Per reports, nearly half of all spike-specific TCRs target regions that are unmutated in variants.

Data came from immunoSEQ multiplex PCR; TCRdb stores just in-frame clones and leaves some out. Of fewer than 85,000 clones detected, about nine tenths appear once; the ten largest clones hold about 4.3%. Turning to this clone: Its cognate antigen is unknown.

Germline CDR1 SGHRS, CDR2 YFSETQ. V lost 2 bases and J 0 bases, leaving 12 bases between the germline ends. This CDR3 spans 16 amino acids. The rearrangement uses TRBV5-1 and TRBJ1-3, with D perhaps TRBD1 (5 bases). The receptor was isolated from an adult in good health. The sample here was peripheral blood, taken on day 0 of AZD1222 vaccination. The CDR3 here is CASSFSRVASGNTIYF. The CDR3 DNA reads as TGCGCCAGCAGCTTCTCCAGGGTGGCCTCTGGAAACACCATATATTTT.